Detailed here is one TCR beta chain. The antigen remains unidentified. The record originates from a study of cytomegalovirus exposure and HLA in healthy donors. General observations from the study: Productive rates of about 87% or about 30% were seen for most TCR beta V segments in an earlier analysis. The listing of 150 to 200 TCR beta chains classed them as cytomegalovirus-associated.

13 Jbeta primers and 60 Vbeta primers were used for the PCR. Sequenced by immunoSEQ multiplex PCR; TCRdb stores in-frame clones only, minus some. Among about 180,000 clones listed, 84% were seen once. Germline-derived CDR1 and CDR2 are LNHDA and SQIVND (reference sequence). The V end lost 1 base, the J end lost 2 bases, and 6 bases lay between the germline ends. This CDR3 comprises 14 residues. The chain uses TRBV19 and TRBJ2-1; no clear D. The sequence was obtained from a man aged 18 to 30 in good health and CMV-seronegative. What was sequenced was PBMCs. The CDR3: CASSIGLTYNEQFF. In DNA, the CDR3 is TGTGCCAGTAGTATAGGACTGACCTACAATGAGCAGTTCTTC.